This TCR beta chain was documented in a study of blood T cell repertoires in COVID-19. Study overall: Researchers got acute and convalescent COVID-19 samples from the United States, Italy and Spain. From T cells, B-cell-depleted T cells, or PBMCs came the material, which was cDNA or gDNA.

Methods used by the authors: Using reference gene primer amplification, nucleated cell counts were estimated. Repertoires were generated with immunoSEQ multiplex PCR, while TCRdb's copy carries only in-frame clones and drops some. That table supplies the V and J calls and clone size; D and trimming were determined from the DNA. The table has over 200,000 clones, roughly 85% seen once. Germline CDR1 reads SGHDN; CDR2 reads FVKESK. The CDR3 spans 11 residues. Trimming left V 5 bases short and J 4 bases short, with 5 bases between. This chain links TRBV14 with TRBJ1-2, with D unresolved. The material sequenced was peripheral blood. This TCR derives from a woman aged 18-29 years who had recovered from COVID-19. CDR3 DNA sequence: TGTGCCAGCAGCAACTCCTATGGCTACACCTTC. Amino acid sequence: CASSNSYGYTF. Full variable domain (rest looked up from reference TRBV14 and TRBJ1-2): EAGVTQFPSHSVIEKGQTVTLRCDPISGHDNLYWYRRVMGKEIKFLLHFVKESKQDESGMPNNRFLAERTGGTYSTLKVQPAELEDSGVYFCASSNSYGYTFGSGTRLTVV.